Presented here are 8 T cell receptor beta chains from one specimen sequenced in a study of blood T cells in healthy people across ages. Primed by a sample-barcoded 5' primer and a J-beta primer mix, a second PCR proceeded for about 7 to 11 cycles. Using its own MiXCR run on the 5' RACE reads, TCRdb lists one record per CDR3 protein. This table holds 1.5 million to 2 million distinct CDR3 sequences, 49% found once. Source material: blood. The origin of the receptors is a woman aged 40 to 55 in good health.

A remark on this clonotype: This may stem from a read error, because a much larger clone lies one nucleotide away. The chain links TRBV15 to TRBJ2-3; 12 nucleotides line up with TRBD2. Losses at the gene ends were 5 bases for V and 8 bases for J; bases not matched to a gene: 11. There are 16 residues in the CDR3. Looked up from germline, CDR1 is LNHNV and CDR2 is YYDKDF (reference sequence). The DNA for the CDR3 is TGTGCCACCAGCGAAGGACTAGCGGGGAAAGCAGGTACGCAGTATTTT. Its protein is CATSEGLAGKAGTQYF.

V usage is TRBV4-3 and J usage is TRBJ1-2; a weak D match, TRBD1 (6 bases). The ends were cut back, 2 bases at V and 5 bases at J, with 24 bases in the middle. Germline V gene data show CDR1 as LGHNA and CDR2 as YSLEER. The CDR3 contains 18 residues. CDR3 DNA: TGCGCCAGCAGCCAAAGTCGGTCCCGGGGGGACACCGATTATGGCTACACCTTC. Its translation: CASSQSRSRGDTDYGYTF.

In this sample, this clonotype turned up a few times. The chain employs TRBV7-2 and TRBJ1-1, with D unresolved. Trimming shortened V by 6 bases and J by 0 bases, and 11 bases separated the two germline ends. This CDR3 has 14 amino acids. CDR1 and CDR2 from the germline V gene are SGHTA and FQGNSA. The chain's CDR3 is CASSLQVLNTEAFF. CDR3 nucleotides: TGTGCCAGCAGTTTACAAGTACTGAACACTGAAGCTTTCTTT.

CDR3 region: CASSQRDSWGQYF. The CDR3, as DNA: TGTGCCAGCAGTCAACGTGACTCATGGGGGCAGTACTTC. The chain employs TRBV6-2 or TRBV6-3 and TRBJ2-7, with no clear D. This CDR3 region has 13 residues. V was pared by 5 bases and J by 9 bases, with 17 bases between. Germline lookup yields CDR1 MNHEY and CDR2 SVGEGT.

The chain joins TRBV9 to TRBJ2-6; TRBD2 matches 7 bases. The CDR3 covers 18 residues. Trimming at V came to 0 bases and at J to 0 bases, leaving 6 bases not matched to a gene. CDR1 and CDR2 from the germline V gene are SGDLS and YYNGEE. The DNA of the CDR3 is TGTGCCAGCAGCGTAGACGGGGGGTCCAGCTCTGGGGCCAACGTCCTGACTTTC. Protein product: CASSVDGGSSSGANVLTF.

There are a few counts of this clonotype. This chain joins TRBV2 and TRBJ2-1; maybe TRBD2 (6 bases). The germline V and J ends were trimmed by 6 bases and 4 bases, with 13 bases remaining between them. CDR3 length equals 14 residues. Germline CDR1 is SNHLY and CDR2 is FYNNEI. In DNA form, the CDR3 reads TGTGCCAGCAGCTCACGGGGGAAATACAATGAGCAGTTCTTC. This codes for CASSSRGKYNEQFF.

The rearrangement uses TRBV18 and TRBJ2-6; no clear D. Trimming left V 2 bases short and J 0 bases short, with 5 bases between. This CDR3 spans 15 amino acids. Looked up from germline, CDR1 is KGHSH and CDR2 is LQKENI. In DNA, the CDR3 is TGTGCCAGCTCACCAGAGGTCTCTGGGGCCAACGTCCTGACTTTC. Encoded protein: CASSPEVSGANVLTF.

The chain carries TRBV5-1 and TRBJ2-3, with TRBD1 matching over 8 bases. After removal of 0 bases from V and 3 bases from J, the junction contained 9 bases not matched to a gene. The germline V gene encodes CDR1 SGHRS and CDR2 YFSETQ. CDR3 length: 17 residues. The CDR3 DNA is TGCGCCAGCAGCTTGGCTGTGGCAGGGGGCCGGACAGATACGCAGTATTTT. As protein: CASSLAVAGGRTDTQYF.